This T cell receptor (beta chain) was found in a study of tumor-infiltrating lymphocytes in primary liver carcinoma. Whole-study results and caveats: Tumor top-250-clone fractions significantly exceeded those of blood (p = 0.039). Just about 7-25% of leading clones were found in every one of five regions.

14 amino acids form the CDR3, both terminal residues included. As regards this clonotype: Its antigen remains unidentified. The CDR3 carries no conserved terminal phenylalanine or tryptophan, so it likely arises from a read error. The limits of the CDR3 on the DNA are not certain, so only TCRdb's listed CDR3 is given.

Without any cell sorting, about 20-31 mg of bulk tissue yielded co-extracted RNA and DNA. Subjects presented with primary liver carcinoma managed by surgical resection. Starting from 500 ng of total RNA, TCR beta cDNA was produced with a primer in the constant region. Libraries of TCR beta came from three nested multiplex PCR rounds with slightly modified ARM-PCR. With TRBV1-TRBV30 forward primers and a C-beta reverse primer, the first two PCR rounds were run for around 10 cycles each. MiXCR was run by TCRdb on the multiplex PCR reads, yielding one entry per CDR3 protein. The sample carries about 60,000 distinct CDR3 sequences, around 64% recorded once.

The chain is built from TRBV6-7 and TRBJ2-2; the table's D call TRBD1 went unverified against the DNA. TRBV6-7 is an ORF, and what it does is uncertain. The sample comprised liver tumor tissue from sampling region 4. Sample subset: tumor region T4, right-lateral pole. This clonotype originated in a man aged 40-49 years with primary liver carcinoma and hepatitis B virus infection. The CDR3 loop reads CTRSDRGVTGELFS.